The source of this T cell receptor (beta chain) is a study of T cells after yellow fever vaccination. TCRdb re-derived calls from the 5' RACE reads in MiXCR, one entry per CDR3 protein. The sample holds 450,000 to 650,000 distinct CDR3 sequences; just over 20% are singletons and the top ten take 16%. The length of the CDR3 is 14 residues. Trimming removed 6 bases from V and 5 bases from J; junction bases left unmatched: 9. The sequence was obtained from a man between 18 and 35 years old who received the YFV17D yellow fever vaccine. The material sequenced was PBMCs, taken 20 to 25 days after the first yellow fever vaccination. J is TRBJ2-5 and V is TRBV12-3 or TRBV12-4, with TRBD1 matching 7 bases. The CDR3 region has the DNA TGTGCCAGCAGACCCCAGGGGGTTATGGAGACCCAGTACTTC. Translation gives CASRPQGVMETQYF.